This T cell receptor (beta chain) was documented in a study of technical replicates of blood from a handful of donors. The V end was cut by 5 bases, the J end by 0 bases, with 8 bases between. Germline V gene data show CDR1 as SQVTM and CDR2 as ANQGSEA. This CDR3 is 12 amino acids long. Only in-frame clones appear in the TCRdb table, and some are missing; sequencing was by immunoSEQ multiplex PCR. The sample has just under 60,000 clones; roughly nine tenths are singletons. Specimen: PBMCs. The sequence was obtained from a human donor in good health. Some clones in this sample may be carry-over from other donors' samples. V gene TRBV29-1 combines with J gene TRBJ2-7, with a tentative D call TRBD2 (5 bases). CDR3 DNA sequence: TGCAGCGTTCGGGGAATCTCCTACGAGCAGTACTTC. Protein: CSVRGISYEQYF.